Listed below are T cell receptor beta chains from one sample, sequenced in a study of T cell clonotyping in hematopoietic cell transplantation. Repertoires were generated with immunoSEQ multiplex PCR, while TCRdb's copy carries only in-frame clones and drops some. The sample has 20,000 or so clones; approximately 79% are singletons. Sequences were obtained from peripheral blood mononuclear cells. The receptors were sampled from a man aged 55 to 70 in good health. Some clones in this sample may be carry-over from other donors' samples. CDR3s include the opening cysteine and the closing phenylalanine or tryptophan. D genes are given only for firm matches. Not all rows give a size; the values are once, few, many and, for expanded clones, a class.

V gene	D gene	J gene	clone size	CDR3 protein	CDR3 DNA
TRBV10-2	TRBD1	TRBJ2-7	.	CASSGTGTYEQYF	TGCGCCAGCAGTGGGACAGGGACCTACGAGCAGTACTTC
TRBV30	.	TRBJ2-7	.	CAWSQGREQYF	TGTGCCTGGAGCCAAGGAAGAGAGCAGTACTTC
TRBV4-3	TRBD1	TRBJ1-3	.	CASSQDLTGGSGNTIYF	TGCGCCAGCAGCCAAGACCTGACAGGGGGCTCTGGAAACACCATATATTTT
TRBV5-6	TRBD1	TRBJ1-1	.	CASSLTGGNTEAFF	TGTGCCAGCAGCTTGACAGGGGGGAACACTGAAGCTTTCTTT
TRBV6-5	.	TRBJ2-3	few	CASSWGLPSTDTQYF	TGTGCCAGCAGCTGGGGACTTCCTAGCACAGATACGCAGTATTTT
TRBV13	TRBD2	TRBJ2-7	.	CASSFGRGRLAGVPEQYF	TGTGCCAGCAGCTTTGGCAGGGGGCGACTAGCGGGAGTCCCCGAGCAGTACTTC
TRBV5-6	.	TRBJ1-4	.	CASSRDPGRGNEKLFF	TGTGCCAGCAGTCGTGACCCGGGACGGGGTAATGAAAAACTGTTTTTT
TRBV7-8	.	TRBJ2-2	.	CASSLVSGGSYTGELFF	TGTGCCAGCAGCTTAGTTTCAGGGGGGTCCTACACCGGGGAGCTGTTTTTT
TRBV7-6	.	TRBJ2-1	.	CASSPEPGYNEQFF	TGTGCCAGCAGCCCTGAACCGGGTTACAATGAGCAGTTCTTC
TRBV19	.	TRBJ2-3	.	CASNGVRTDTQYF	TGTGCCAGTAACGGGGTCCGCACAGATACGCAGTATTTT
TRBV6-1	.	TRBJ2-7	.	CASSDRGLLGEQYF	TGTGCCAGCAGTGACAGGGGACTTTTGGGGGAGCAGTACTTC
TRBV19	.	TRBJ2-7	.	CASTPKFGGGYEQYF	TGTGCCAGTACTCCCAAATTCGGAGGGGGGTACGAGCAGTACTTC
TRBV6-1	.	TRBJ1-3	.	CASALGDVTGNTIYF	TGTGCCAGCGCCCTCGGGGATGTTACAGGAAACACCATATATTTT
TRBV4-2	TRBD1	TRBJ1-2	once	CASSQDLRAGGSYGYTF	TGTGCCAGCAGCCAAGATCTTCGGGCAGGGGGCTCTTATGGCTACACCTTC
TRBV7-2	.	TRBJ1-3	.	CASSLVGFSGNTIYF	TGTGCCAGCAGCTTAGTTGGATTCTCTGGAAACACCATATATTTT
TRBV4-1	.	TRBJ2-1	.	CASSQEDSNEQFF	TGCGCCAGCAGCCAAGAAGACAGCAATGAGCAGTTCTTC
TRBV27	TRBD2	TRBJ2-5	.	CASSFLPPGSGANTRETQYF	TGTGCCAGCAGTTTCCTCCCCCCGGGTAGCGGGGCGAACACCAGAGAGACCCAGTACTTC
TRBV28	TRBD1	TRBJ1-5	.	CASRDRNLGPQHF	TGTGCCAGCAGGGACAGGAACTTAGGGCCCCAGCATTTT
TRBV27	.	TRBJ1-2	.	CASSRGPEGHGYTF	TGTGCCAGCTCCAGGGGACCCGAGGGTCATGGCTACACCTTC
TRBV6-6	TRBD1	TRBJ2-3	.	CASSKGTGWTDTQYF	TGTGCCAGCAGTAAAGGGACAGGGTGGACAGATACGCAGTATTTT
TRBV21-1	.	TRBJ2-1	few	CASTQLTDYCSNNEQFF	TGTGCCAGCACGCAATTGACGGACTACTGCTCTAACAATGAGCAGTTCTTC
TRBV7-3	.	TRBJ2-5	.	CASSLNRGETQYF	TGTGCCAGCAGCTTAAACCGGGGAGAGACCCAGTACTTC
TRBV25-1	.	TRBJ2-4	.	CASSEYLAKNIQYF	TGTGCCAGCAGTGAGTACCTAGCCAAAAACATTCAGTACTTC
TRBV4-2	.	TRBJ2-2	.	CASSQRPSSTGELFF	TGTGCCAGCAGCCAACGACCTAGCAGCACCGGGGAGCTGTTTTTT